This T cell receptor (beta chain) was retrieved from a study of shared clonotypes between healthy human individuals. Participating donors were healthy, HIV-negative adults free of recent acute infections or vaccinations. Profiling relied on immunoSEQ multiplex PCR, and the TCRdb table lists in-frame clones only, not all of them. Of 2 million to 3 million clones listed, 90% to 95% are singletons. Germline CDR1 MGHDK, CDR2 SYGVNS. The CDR3 length is 16 residues. V gave up 4 bases and J gave up 5 bases; unmatched junction bases: 10. The chain has TRBV25-1 and TRBJ2-7, with TRBD2 matching over 11 bases. This TCR was sampled from a young man in good health. Some clones in this sample may be carry-over from other donors' samples. Sequenced: naive CD4+ T cells from PBMCs. The subset was: CD45RA+ positively selected. The CDR3 is CASSGLTSGTFHEQYF. CDR3 nucleotides: TGTGCCAGCAGTGGTCTGACTAGCGGGACATTCCACGAGCAGTACTTC.